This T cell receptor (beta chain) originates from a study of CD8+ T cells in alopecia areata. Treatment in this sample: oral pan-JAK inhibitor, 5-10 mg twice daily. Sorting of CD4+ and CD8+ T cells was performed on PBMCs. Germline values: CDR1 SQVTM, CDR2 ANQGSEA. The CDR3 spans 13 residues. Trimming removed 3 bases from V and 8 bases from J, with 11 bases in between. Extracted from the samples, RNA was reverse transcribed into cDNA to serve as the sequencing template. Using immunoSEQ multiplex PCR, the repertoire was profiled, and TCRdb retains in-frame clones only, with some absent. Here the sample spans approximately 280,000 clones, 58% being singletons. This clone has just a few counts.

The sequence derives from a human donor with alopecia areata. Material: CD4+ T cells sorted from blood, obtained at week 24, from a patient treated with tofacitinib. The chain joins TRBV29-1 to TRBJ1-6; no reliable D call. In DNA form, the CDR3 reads TGCAGCGTTGAGGAGTCCCCATATTCACCCCTCCACTTT. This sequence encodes CSVEESPYSPLHF.